Listed here are 5 T cell receptor beta chains from one sample, sequenced in a study of Ad26.COV2.S vaccination and SARS-CoV-2 variants. The treatment: 15 to 20 received Ad26.COV2.S at low or high dose, single or two shots; roughly five received placebo; per-sample allocation not given. On day 63 after the first injection, vaccine and placebo recipients gave samples. TCRdb's copy holds only in-frame clones and misses some; the assay was immunoSEQ multiplex PCR. The table records fewer than 400,000 clones, around 83% of them present only once. The starting material was peripheral blood, obtained in a trial of Ad26.COV2.S vaccine versus placebo. These receptors were taken from a person aged 18 to 59 who received the Ad26.COV2.S COVID-19 vaccine or a placebo.

With respect to this clone: This CDR3 is also generated by other DNA sequences in the sample. V usage is TRBV5-4 and J usage is TRBJ1-2, with TRBD1 matching 9 bases. Per germline, CDR1 SGHNT and CDR2 YYREEE (reference sequence). V shed 4 bases and J 4 bases; nucleotides not matched to a gene: 2. This CDR3 spans 13 amino acids. The CDR3 DNA reads as TGTGCCAGCAGCCCGGACAGGGGCTATGGCTACACCTTC. Residues: CASSPDRGYGYTF.

The chain has TRBV9 and TRBJ2-5, with TRBD1 matching over 8 bases. The CDR3 has 14 amino acids. V gave up 3 bases and J gave up 5 bases; unmatched junction bases: 6. Germline-derived CDR1 and CDR2 are SGDLS and YYNGEE. The CDR3 reads CASSGNRGSETQYF. CDR3 in DNA: TGTGCCAGCAGCGGAAACAGGGGGAGCGAGACCCAGTACTTC.

There are a few counts of this clone. This chain connects TRBV6-1 to TRBJ1-2, with a possible D match to TRBD1 (6 bases). The germline V gene has CDR1 MNHNS and CDR2 SASEGT. CDR3 size: 13 residues. The V end lost 3 bases, the J end lost 4 bases, and 9 bases lay between the germline ends. CDR3 nucleotides: TGTGCCAGCAGTGAGGGGGCCGCCTATGGCTACACCTTC. The encoded protein is CASSEGAAYGYTF.

This clone was observed once. The genes are TRBV19 and TRBJ1-1; tentative D call: TRBD1 (6 bases). Germline CDR1 and CDR2: LNHDA and SQIVND (reference sequence). Trimming pared 0 bases from V and 1 base from J, leaving 9 bases between. The CDR3 totals 15 residues. The DNA for the CDR3 is TGTGCCAGTAGTATAGAGCACAGGGAGAACACTGAAGCTTTCTTT. Residues: CASSIEHRENTEAFF.

The chain is built from TRBV9 and TRBJ2-1; possible D gene TRBD1, 6 bases. Germline assignment: CDR1 SGDLS and CDR2 YYNGEE. Trimming removed 4 bases at V and 4 bases at J, with 12 bases between. There are 14 residues in the CDR3. The CDR3 loop is CASSPMGAYNEQFF. The CDR3 nucleotides are TGTGCCAGCAGCCCGATGGGGGCGTACAATGAGCAGTTCTTC.